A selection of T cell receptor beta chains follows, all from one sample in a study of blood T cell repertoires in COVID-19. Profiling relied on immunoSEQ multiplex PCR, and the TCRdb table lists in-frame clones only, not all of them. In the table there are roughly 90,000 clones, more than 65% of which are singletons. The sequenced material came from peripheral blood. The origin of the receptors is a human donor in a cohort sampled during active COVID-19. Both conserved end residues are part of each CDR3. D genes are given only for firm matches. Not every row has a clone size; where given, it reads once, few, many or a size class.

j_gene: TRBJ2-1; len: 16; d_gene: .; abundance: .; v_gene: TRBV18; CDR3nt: TGTGCCAGCTCACCTTTCAACGGGAACTCCTACAATGAGCAGTTCTTC; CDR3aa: CASSPFNGNSYNEQFF
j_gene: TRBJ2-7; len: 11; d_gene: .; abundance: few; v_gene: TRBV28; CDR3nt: TGTGCCAGCAGTTTAAGGCGGGAGCAGTACTTC; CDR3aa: CASSLRREQYF
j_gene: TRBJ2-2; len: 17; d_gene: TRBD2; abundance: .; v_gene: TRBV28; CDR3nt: TGTGCCAGCAAACAGGCTGGTGCGGGGGGTCGGACCGGGGAGCTGTTTTTT; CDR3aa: CASKQAGAGGRTGELFF
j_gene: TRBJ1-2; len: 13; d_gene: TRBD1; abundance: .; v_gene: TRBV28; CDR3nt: TGTGCCAGCAGTTTACCAGGGGGTGATGGCTACACCTTC; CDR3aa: CASSLPGGDGYTF
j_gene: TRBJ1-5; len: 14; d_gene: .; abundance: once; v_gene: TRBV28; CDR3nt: TGTGCCAGCAGGGTCCAGGGGTCAAATCAGCCCCAGCATTTT; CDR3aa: CASRVQGSNQPQHF
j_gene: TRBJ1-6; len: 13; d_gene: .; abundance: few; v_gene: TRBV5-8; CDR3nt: TGTGCCAGCAGCTTACCAGGGGCGCGAACCCTCCACTTT; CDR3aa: CASSLPGARTLHF
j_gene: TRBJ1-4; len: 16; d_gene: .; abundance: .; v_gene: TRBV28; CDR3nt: TGTGCCAGCAGCTACACCCCCGGGACACCGAATGAAAAACTGTTTTTT; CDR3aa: CASSYTPGTPNEKLFF
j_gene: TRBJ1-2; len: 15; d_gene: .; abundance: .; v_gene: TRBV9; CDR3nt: TGTGCCAGCAGCGTGCATACCTCATCCGGGTATGGCTACACCTTC; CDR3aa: CASSVHTSSGYGYTF
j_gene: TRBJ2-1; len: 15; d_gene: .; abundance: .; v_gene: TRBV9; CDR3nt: TGTGCCAGCAGCCCCCGCAGGGGAACCTACAATGAGCAGTTCTTC; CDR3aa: CASSPRRGTYNEQFF
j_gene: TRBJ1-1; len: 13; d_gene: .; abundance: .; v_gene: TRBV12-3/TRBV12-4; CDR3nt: TGTGCCAGCAGTTTACAGGGTTTAGGTGAAGCTTTCTTT; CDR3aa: CASSLQGLGEAFF
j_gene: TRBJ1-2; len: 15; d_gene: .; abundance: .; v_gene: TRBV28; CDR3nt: TGTGCCAGCAGTTCCTCAGGAGGCGCCGGCTATGGCTACACCTTC; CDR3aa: CASSSSGGAGYGYTF
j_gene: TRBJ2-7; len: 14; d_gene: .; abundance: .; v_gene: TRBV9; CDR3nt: TGTGCCAGCAGCGTAGCCCCCACGGGGTACGAGCAGTACTTC; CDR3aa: CASSVAPTGYEQYF
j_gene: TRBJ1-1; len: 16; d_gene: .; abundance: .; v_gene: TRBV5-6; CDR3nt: TGTGCCAGCAGCTTGGGTTTAGACAAAATGAACACTGAAGCTTTCTTT; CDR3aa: CASSLGLDKMNTEAFF
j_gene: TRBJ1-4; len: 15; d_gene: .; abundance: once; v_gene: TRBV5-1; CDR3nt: TGCGCCAGCAGCCGCCAGGAGGCGGCTAATGAAAAACTGTTTTTT; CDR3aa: CASSRQEAANEKLFF
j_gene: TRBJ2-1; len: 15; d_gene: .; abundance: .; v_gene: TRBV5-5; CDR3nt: TGTGCCAGCAGCTTGTTCAGTGAATCCCGAATAAGGCAGTTCTTC; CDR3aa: CASSLFSESRIRQFF
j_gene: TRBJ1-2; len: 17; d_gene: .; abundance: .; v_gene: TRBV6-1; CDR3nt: TGTGCCAGCAGTGAAGCGGCAGGTAATCGTCTCGGCTATGGCTACACCTTC; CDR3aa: CASSEAAGNRLGYGYTF
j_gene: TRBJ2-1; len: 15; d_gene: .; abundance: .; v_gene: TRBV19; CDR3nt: TGTGCCAGTACTGATGGATCAGGGTGGGGCAATGAGCAGTTCTTC; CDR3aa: CASTDGSGWGNEQFF
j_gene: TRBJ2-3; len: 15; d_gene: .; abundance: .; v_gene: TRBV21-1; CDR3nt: TGTGCCAGCGGGCCGCGGGGGGACTACACAGATACGCAGTATTTT; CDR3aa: CASGPRGDYTDTQYF
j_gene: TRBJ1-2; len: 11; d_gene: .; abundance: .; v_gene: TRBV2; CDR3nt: TGTGCCAGCCGTCTCGCGGAAGGCTACACCTTC; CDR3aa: CASRLAEGYTF
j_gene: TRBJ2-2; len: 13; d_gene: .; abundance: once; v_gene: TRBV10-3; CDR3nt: TGTGCCATCAGTGTAGCTCAAAACGGGGAGCTGTTTTTT; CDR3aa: CAISVAQNGELFF
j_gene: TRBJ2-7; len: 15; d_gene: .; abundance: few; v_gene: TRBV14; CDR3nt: TGTGCCAGCAGCCGATGGGGGGGGCGCAGGTACGAGCAGTACTTC; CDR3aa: CASSRWGGRRYEQYF
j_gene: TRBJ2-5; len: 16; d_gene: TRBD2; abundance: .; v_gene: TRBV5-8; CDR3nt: TGTGCCAGCAGTCCCGGGACTAGCGGGGGCCAAGAGACCCAGTACTTC; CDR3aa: CASSPGTSGGQETQYF
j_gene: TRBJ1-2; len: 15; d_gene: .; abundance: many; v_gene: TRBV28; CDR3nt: TGTGCCAGCAGGACAAGGGAGTCTGCGGGCTATGGCTACACCTTC; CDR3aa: CASRTRESAGYGYTF
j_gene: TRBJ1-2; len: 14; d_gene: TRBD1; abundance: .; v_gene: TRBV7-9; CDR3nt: TGTGCCAGCAGCTGGGACAGGGGGAGTGTGGGCTACACCTTC; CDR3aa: CASSWDRGSVGYTF
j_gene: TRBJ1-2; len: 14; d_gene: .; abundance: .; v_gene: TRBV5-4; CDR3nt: TGTGCCAGCAGCCCGTCAGGGGTAGCCTATGGCTACACCTTC; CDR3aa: CASSPSGVAYGYTF
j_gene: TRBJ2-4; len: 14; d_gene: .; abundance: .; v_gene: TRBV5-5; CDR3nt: TGTGCCAGCAGCTTCCTTGCGGAGAGGAACATTCAGTACTTC; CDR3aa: CASSFLAERNIQYF
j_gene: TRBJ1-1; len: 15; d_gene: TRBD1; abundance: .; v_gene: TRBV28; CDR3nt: TGTGCCAGCAGTTCGATAGGGACAGGGAACACTGAAGCTTTCTTT; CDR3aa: CASSSIGTGNTEAFF
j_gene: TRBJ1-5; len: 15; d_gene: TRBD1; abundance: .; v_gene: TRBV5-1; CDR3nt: TGCGCCAGCAGTCCTTCTAATACAGGGGAGCAGCCCCAGCATTTT; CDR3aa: CASSPSNTGEQPQHF
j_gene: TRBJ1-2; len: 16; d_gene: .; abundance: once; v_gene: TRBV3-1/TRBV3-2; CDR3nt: TGTGCCAGCAGCCAAGTTGGAGGGAGGACTAACTATGGCTACACCTTC; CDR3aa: CASSQVGGRTNYGYTF
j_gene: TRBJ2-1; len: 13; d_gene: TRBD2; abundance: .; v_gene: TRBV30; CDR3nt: TGTGCCTGGAGTAATTTTCCGGGGGGGATGCAATTCTTC; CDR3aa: CAWSNFPGGMQFF
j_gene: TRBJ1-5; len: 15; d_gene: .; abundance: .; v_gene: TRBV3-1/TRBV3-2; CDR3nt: TGTGCCAGCAGCCTAGGTGGTACAGGCAATCAGCCCCAGCATTTT; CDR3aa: CASSLGGTGNQPQHF
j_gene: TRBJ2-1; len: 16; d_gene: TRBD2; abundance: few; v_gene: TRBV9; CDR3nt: TGTGCCAGCAGCCTCCAAGGGGGACTAGAATACAATGAGCAGTTCTTC; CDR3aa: CASSLQGGLEYNEQFF
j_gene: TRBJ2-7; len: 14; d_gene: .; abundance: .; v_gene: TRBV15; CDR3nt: TGTGCCACCAGCAGAGATCGGGGAGGAACCGAGCAGTACTTC; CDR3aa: CATSRDRGGTEQYF
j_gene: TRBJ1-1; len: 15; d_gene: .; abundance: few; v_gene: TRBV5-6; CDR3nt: TGTGCCAGCAGCTTGGAGAGGGTAAAGTACACTGAAGCTTTCTTT; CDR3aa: CASSLERVKYTEAFF
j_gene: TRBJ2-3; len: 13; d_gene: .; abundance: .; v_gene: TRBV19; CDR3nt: TGTGCCAGTAGTATTTCCTTCACAGATACGCAGTATTTT; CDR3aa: CASSISFTDTQYF
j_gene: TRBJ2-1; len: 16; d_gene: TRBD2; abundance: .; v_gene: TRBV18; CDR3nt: TGTGCCAGCTCACCGCCTAGCGGGAGGGCCTCAAATGAGCAGTTCTTC; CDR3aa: CASSPPSGRASNEQFF
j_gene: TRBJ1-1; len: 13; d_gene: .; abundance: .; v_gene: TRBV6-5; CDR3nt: TGTGCCAGCACCCCGCGGAGGAACACTGAAGCTTTCTTT; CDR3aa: CASTPRRNTEAFF
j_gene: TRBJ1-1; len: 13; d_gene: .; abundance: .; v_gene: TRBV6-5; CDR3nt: TGTGCCAGCAGTCACAAGGAGCACACTGAAGCTTTCTTT; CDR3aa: CASSHKEHTEAFF
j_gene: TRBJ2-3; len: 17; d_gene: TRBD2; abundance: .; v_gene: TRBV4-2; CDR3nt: TGTGCCAGCAGCCAGGGGAATCTAGCGGGCAGCACAGATACGCAGTATTTT; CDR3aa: CASSQGNLAGSTDTQYF
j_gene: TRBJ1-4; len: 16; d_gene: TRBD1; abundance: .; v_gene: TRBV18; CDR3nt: TGTGCCAGCTCGCCGGAGTACAGGGGGAATAATGAAAAACTGTTTTTT; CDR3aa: CASSPEYRGNNEKLFF
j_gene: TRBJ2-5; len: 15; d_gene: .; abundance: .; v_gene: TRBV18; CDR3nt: TGTGCCAGCTCACTCTTTAGCGGAACACAAGAGACCCAGTACTTC; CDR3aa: CASSLFSGTQETQYF
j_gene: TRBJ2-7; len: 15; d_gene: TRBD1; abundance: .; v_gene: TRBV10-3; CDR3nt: TGTGCCATCAGGGGACAGGGGGCATGGGCCTACGAGCAGTACTTC; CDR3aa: CAIRGQGAWAYEQYF
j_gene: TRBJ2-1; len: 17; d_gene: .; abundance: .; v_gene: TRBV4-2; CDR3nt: TGTGCCAGCAGCCAAGATAGAGGCGGGGTGTTATACAATGAGCAGTTCTTC; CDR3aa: CASSQDRGGVLYNEQFF
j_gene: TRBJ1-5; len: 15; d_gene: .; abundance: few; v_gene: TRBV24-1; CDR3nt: TGTGCCACCAGTGGCGGTGGGGGAGGGAATCAGCCCCAGCATTTT; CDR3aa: CATSGGGGGNQPQHF
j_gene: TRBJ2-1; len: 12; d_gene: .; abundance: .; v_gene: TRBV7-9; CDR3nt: TGTGCCAGCAGCTTCAGGAACAATGAGCAGTTCTTC; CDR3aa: CASSFRNNEQFF
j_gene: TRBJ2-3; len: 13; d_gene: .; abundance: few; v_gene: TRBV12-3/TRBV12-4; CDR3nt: TGTGCCAGCAGTCGGAGGAGCACAGATACGCAGTATTTT; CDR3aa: CASSRRSTDTQYF
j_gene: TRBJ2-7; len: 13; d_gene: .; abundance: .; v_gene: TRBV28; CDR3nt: TGTGCCAGCAGTAAAGGGGGGGGCCTCGAGCAGTACTTC; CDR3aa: CASSKGGGLEQYF
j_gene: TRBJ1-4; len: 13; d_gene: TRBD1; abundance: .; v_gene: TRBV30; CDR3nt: TGTGCCTGGGGGGGACAGGGTGAAGAAAAACTGTTTTTT; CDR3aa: CAWGGQGEEKLFF
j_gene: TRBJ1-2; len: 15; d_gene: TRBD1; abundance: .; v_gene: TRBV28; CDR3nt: TGTGCCAGCAGTTACCCCGGGACAGGGATCTATGGCTACACCTTC; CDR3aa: CASSYPGTGIYGYTF
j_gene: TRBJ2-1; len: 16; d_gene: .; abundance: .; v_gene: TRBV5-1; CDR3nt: TGCGCCAGCAGCTTAGGTAGGGTAGTTGACGGGGGTGAGCAGTTCTTC; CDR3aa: CASSLGRVVDGGEQFF